These T cell receptor beta chains were read from a single sample in a study of cytomegalovirus exposure and HLA in healthy donors. The repertoire was sequenced with immunoSEQ multiplex PCR; TCRdb's copy has only in-frame clones and lacks some. The sample lists 90,000 to 110,000 clones; around 70% were seen once. What was sequenced was PBMCs. These TCRs come from a woman in her 70s in good health and CMV-seropositive. The CDR3 runs from the conserved cysteine through the conserved F or W. D genes are given only for firm matches. Clone size is stated in some rows and not others, as once, few, many or a class when expanded.

>14|TRBJ1-1|TRBV29-1|-|-
TGCAGCGCCAAAACAGGGAACCTCGGCACTGAAGCTTTCTTT
CSAKTGNLGTEAFF
>16|TRBJ2-1|TRBV7-2|-|TRBD2
TGTGCCAGCAGCCCAAGCGGGGGGGCCTCCTACAATGAGCAGTTCTTC
CASSPSGGASYNEQFF
>14|TRBJ1-5|TRBV6-5|-|TRBD1
TGTGCCAGCAGTTACGACAGGGCCAATCAGCCCCAGCATTTT
CASSYDRANQPQHF
>18|TRBJ2-7|TRBV10-3|-|TRBD2
TGTGCCATCAGTGAAATCGGGACTAGCGGGGGTAGGTCCCACGAGCAGTACTTC
CAISEIGTSGGRSHEQYF
>14|TRBJ1-5|TRBV7-9|-|-
TGTGCCAGCAGCTTCTCAGGGTACAATCAGCCCCAGCATTTT
CASSFSGYNQPQHF
>14|TRBJ1-1|TRBV7-3|-|-
TGTGCCAGCTCCTCCTCCGCGGGGGACGGTGAAGCTTTCTTT
CASSSSAGDGEAFF
>14|TRBJ1-5|TRBV19|-|-
TGTGCCAGTAGTCTAGAGCAGAGCAATCAGCCCCAGCATTTT
CASSLEQSNQPQHF
>14|TRBJ2-3|TRBV2|-|-
TGTGCCAGCAGTGATCGACAGGTGACAGATACGCAGTATTTT
CASSDRQVTDTQYF
>14|TRBJ1-1|TRBV6-5|few|-
TGTGCCAGCAGAACCGGGACAAAGAACACTGAAGCTTTCTTT
CASRTGTKNTEAFF
>18|TRBJ2-3|TRBV29-1|-|TRBD2
TGCAGCGTTGAAGGGGAAGCGGGGGGCCTTAAAACGTTGGATACGCAGTATTTT
CSVEGEAGGLKTLDTQYF
>17|TRBJ1-6|TRBV27|few|-
TGTGCCAGCACCCGTGGGGGACTCAGCTCCTATAATTCACCCCTCCACTTT
CASTRGGLSSYNSPLHF
>16|TRBJ1-6|TRBV21-1|-|-
TGTGCCAGCAGCAAATGCGACAGTCTTCGGGTTTCACCCCTCCACTTT
CASSKCDSLRVSPLHF
>17|TRBJ1-1|TRBV7-6|-|-
TGTGCCAGCAGATTAACCGGGGCAGGGGCACAGAACACTGAAGCTTTCTTT
CASRLTGAGAQNTEAFF
>13|TRBJ1-1|TRBV30|few|-
TGTGCCTGGAGCGCGACAGCGAACACTGAAGCTTTCTTT
CAWSATANTEAFF
>14|TRBJ2-4|TRBV10-3|-|-
TGTGCCAGCATGCCCCAGGACAGTCGAAACATTCAGTACTTC
CASMPQDSRNIQYF
>15|TRBJ1-3|TRBV28|-|-
TGTGCCAGCAGCACCGGGGGGTCGGATGGAAACACCATATATTTT
CASSTGGSDGNTIYF
>13|TRBJ2-1|TRBV30|-|TRBD2
TGTGCCTGGAAGGTTAGCGGGGGCAATGAGCAGTTCTTC
CAWKVSGGNEQFF
>17|TRBJ1-1|TRBV4-3|-|-
TGCGCCAGCAGCCAAACTGGCGGACCCCGGGCGGGCACTGAAGCTTTCTTT
CASSQTGGPRAGTEAFF
>14|TRBJ2-7|TRBV5-1|-|TRBD1
TGCGCCAGCAGCCTCAACAGGGGGCCCTACGAGCAGTACTTC
CASSLNRGPYEQYF
>15|TRBJ1-6|TRBV5-4|-|-
TGTGCCAGCAGCCCCGACCGGGGGTTGTGGACCTCCCTCCACTTT
CASSPDRGLWTSLHF
>15|TRBJ1-5|TRBV7-9|-|TRBD1
TGTGCCAGCAGCCCGGGGACAGGGGGCTCTCAGCCCCAGCATTTT
CASSPGTGGSQPQHF
>16|TRBJ2-1|TRBV5-6|-|TRBD1
TGTGCCAGCAGCTTTCTCGGACAGGCCTCAACCGGTGAGCAGTTCTTC
CASSFLGQASTGEQFF
>12|TRBJ2-7|TRBV28|-|-
TGTGCCAGCAGTCCTAGCTCCTACGAGCAGTACTTC
CASSPSSYEQYF
>14|TRBJ2-1|TRBV29-1|-|-
TGCAGCGTGATGCCCCAATCGGCGGTAGGACTGCAGTTCTTC
CSVMPQSAVGLQFF
>13|TRBJ1-1|TRBV11-2|few|TRBD1
TGTGCCACTTCCGCTACAGGGGTCGGTGAAGCTTTCTTT
CATSATGVGEAFF
>14|TRBJ2-2|TRBV7-2|few|TRBD2
TGTGCCAGCAGCTTCGGGACTAGCTCCGGGGAGCTGTTTTTT
CASSFGTSSGELFF
>20|TRBJ2-2|TRBV4-1|-|TRBD1
TGCGCCAGCAGCTCAAGAACGGGCACTGAGACAGGGGGTTTAGCCGGGGAGCTGTTTTTT
CASSSRTGTETGGLAGELFF
>14|TRBJ2-7|TRBV7-8|-|TRBD1
TGTGCCAGCAGCCTGACAGGGGGACTCTACGAGCAGTACTTC
CASSLTGGLYEQYF
>15|TRBJ1-3|TRBV10-3|-|-
TGTGCCATCAGTGAGTCGCTCAGCTCTGGAAACACCATATATTTT
CAISESLSSGNTIYF
>17|TRBJ2-3|TRBV12-5|-|TRBD2
TGTGCTAGTGGTTTGGATAAACTAGCGGGGGTCGCAGATACGCAGTATTTT
CASGLDKLAGVADTQYF
>15|TRBJ2-2|TRBV18|-|TRBD2
TGTGCCAGCTCACCTGCTAGCGGGGGCACCGGGGAGCTGTTTTTT
CASSPASGGTGELFF
>17|TRBJ1-4|TRBV7-6|-|-
TGTGCCAGCAGCCTCAGTCCCGGGACAAGGGCTAATGAAAAACTGTTTTTT
CASSLSPGTRANEKLFF
>15|TRBJ1-6|TRBV2|few|-
TGTGCCAGCCTTGGGAGGGGCGAGGCGAATTCACCCCTCCACTTT
CASLGRGEANSPLHF
>15|TRBJ1-5|TRBV6-5|-|TRBD1
TGTGCCAGCAGCCGTGACAGGGCGACGGGTCAGCCCCAGCATTTT
CASSRDRATGQPQHF
>18|TRBJ1-5|TRBV19|few|-
TGTGCCAGTCGGTGGTTCGGTGGGGGGAACTTCGGGAATCAGCCCCAGCATTTT
CASRWFGGGNFGNQPQHF
>15|TRBJ2-7|TRBV6-5|once|TRBD2
TGTGCCAGCACCTCGGGACTAGCGGGGGCGTACGAGCAGTACTTC
CASTSGLAGAYEQYF
>17|TRBJ1-5|TRBV30|-|-
TGTGCCTGGAGTCCGTACCGGGACACCCTTGGCAATCAGCCCCAGCATTTT
CAWSPYRDTLGNQPQHF
>13|TRBJ2-7|TRBV10-3|-|TRBD1
TGTGCCATCAGAGCGACAGGGCAGGATGAGCAGTACTTC
CAIRATGQDEQYF
>14|TRBJ1-2|TRBV6-1|-|-
TGTGCCAGCAGTGAATCGACAGCTAACTATGGCTACACCTTC
CASSESTANYGYTF
>16|TRBJ2-3|TRBV7-6|-|-
TGTGCCAGCAGCCTTGGGCTGCGGGGCGCCACAGATACGCAGTATTTT
CASSLGLRGATDTQYF
>15|TRBJ2-3|TRBV30|few|-
TGTGCCTGGAGTGTACCCGGGGAAGGTACAGATACGCAGTATTTT
CAWSVPGEGTDTQYF
>14|TRBJ2-7|TRBV15|-|-
TGTGCCACCAGCAGAGATATAGGCGGCTACGAGCAGTACTTC
CATSRDIGGYEQYF
>15|TRBJ1-2|TRBV19|once|TRBD1
TGTGCCAGTAGTCCACAGACAGGGCTAGACTATGGCTACACCTTC
CASSPQTGLDYGYTF
>14|TRBJ2-5|TRBV7-2|few|TRBD2
TGTGCCAGCAGCTGGGGACTAGCGGGGGAGACCCAGTACTTC
CASSWGLAGETQYF
>16|TRBJ2-7|TRBV5-4|-|-
TGTGCCAGCAGCCTACTACAGGGAGGGGGATTTTCCGAGCAGTACTTC
CASSLLQGGGFSEQYF
>16|TRBJ2-5|TRBV19|once|-
TGTGCCAGTAGTATAACGGAGGCAGGCGGGACGGAGACCCAGTACTTC
CASSITEAGGTETQYF
>14|TRBJ1-1|TRBV5-1|-|TRBD1
TGCGCCAGCAGCTCCGGGACAGGGATGGCTTCGGCTTTCTTT
CASSSGTGMASAFF
>14|TRBJ2-4|TRBV6-1|-|-
TGTGCCAGCAGTGATGGAGGCCCGCGAAACATTCAGTACTTC
CASSDGGPRNIQYF
>14|TRBJ2-3|TRBV10-3|-|-
TGTGCCATCAGTGAGTCTATCCTAACAGATACGCAGTATTTT
CAISESILTDTQYF